The 18 T cell receptor beta chains below come from one sample, sequenced in a study of blood T cell repertoires in COVID-19. TCRdb's table, derived via immunoSEQ multiplex PCR, lists solely in-frame clones and lacks some. The table records tens of thousands of clones, around nine tenths of them present only once. Sequencing was done on a sample of peripheral blood. The receptors shown here come from a woman aged 55-70 years with acute or convalescent COVID-19.

This clone was seen once. The V and J genes are TRBV12-5 and TRBJ2-5; D may be TRBD1 (5 bases). Germline V gene sequence: CDR1 LGHNT, CDR2 FRNRAP. This CDR3 comprises 14 residues. V was pared by 2 bases and J by 7 bases, with 14 bases between. In DNA, the CDR3 is TGTGCTAGTGGTTTGCAGGGCAAGGTGGGGACCCAGTACTTC. Translated: CASGLQGKVGTQYF.

This clone was seen only once. V is TRBV5-4 and J is TRBJ2-1; tentative D call: TRBD1 (6 bases). The CDR3 extends over 15 amino acids. Germline CDR1 reads SGHNT; CDR2 reads YYREEE (reference sequence). V was clipped by 2 bases and J by 2 bases, with 11 bases between them. CDR3 sequence reads: CASSLGGRTYNEQFF. The CDR3 region has the DNA TGTGCCAGCAGCTTAGGGGGAAGGACCTACAATGAGCAGTTCTTC.

Only one count was recorded for this clone. The chain has TRBV7-2 and TRBJ1-5; D is unclear. The CDR3 runs to 13 residues. Germline values: CDR1 SGHTA, CDR2 FQGNSA. V lost 3 bases, J lost 9 bases, and 12 bases lay in between. CDR3: CASSFAGGRPQHF. As DNA, the CDR3 is TGTGCCAGCAGCTTCGCTGGAGGTCGGCCCCAGCATTTT. Full variable domain (rest looked up from reference TRBV7-2 and TRBJ1-5): GAGVSQSPSNKVTEKGKDVELRCDPISGHTALYWYRQSLGQGLEFLIYFQGNSAPDKSGLPSDRFSAERTGGSVSTLTIQRTQQEDSAVYLCASSFAGGRPQHFGDGTRLSIL.

The chain joins TRBV7-9 to TRBJ2-5, with TRBD1 matching 8 bases. Germline trimming cut 2 bases from V and 4 bases from J; bases unmatched to any gene: 9. The V gene's germline CDR1 is SEHNR and CDR2 FQNEAQ (reference sequence). This CDR3 has 16 residues. CDR3 region: CASSLLAGGFSETQYF. For the CDR3, the DNA is TGTGCCAGCAGCTTATTGGCAGGGGGCTTTTCAGAGACCCAGTACTTC.

The chain uses TRBV5-5 and TRBJ2-2; D might be TRBD1 (6 bases). Germline V gene sequence: CDR1 SGHKS, CDR2 YYEKEE (reference sequence). The CDR3 is 15 amino acids. Trimming took 5 bases from V and 3 from J, leaving 14 bases between them. CDR3 sequence (DNA): TGTGCCAGCAGTCGAGGGGGTCTGGACACCGGGGAGCTGTTTTTT. Its protein product is CASSRGGLDTGELFF.

V is TRBV10-2 and J is TRBJ2-1, with 8 bases fitting TRBD1. Germline-derived CDR1 and CDR2 are WSHSY and SAAADI. The CDR3 is 15 residues long. Unmatched junction bases numbered 9, after V lost 3 bases and J lost 8 bases. The CDR3 loop reads CASSDGQGRVYEQFF. CDR3 coding DNA: TGCGCCAGCAGTGACGGACAGGGAAGGGTCTATGAGCAGTTCTTC.

This clone appeared a single time. The chain couples TRBV9 to TRBJ1-2; D not resolved. Germline CDR1 reads SGDLS; CDR2 reads YYNGEE. The V end lost 4 bases, the J end lost 3 bases, and 13 bases lay between the germline ends. The CDR3 totals 14 residues. As DNA, the CDR3 is TGTGCCAGCAGCCGTACCGGAGAGGACTATGGCTACACCTTC. Protein sequence: CASSRTGEDYGYTF.

This chain joins TRBV15 and TRBJ1-5; 9 positions match TRBD1. V shed 0 bases and J 3 bases; nucleotides not matched to a gene: 3. Germline V gene lookup returns CDR1 LNHNV and CDR2 YYDKDF (reference sequence). This CDR3 is 16 amino acids long. Written as DNA, the CDR3 is TGTGCCACCAGCAGAGATACAGGGGGCTACAATCAGCCCCAGCATTTT. Translated, it gives CATSRDTGGYNQPQHF.

The chain employs TRBV7-6 and TRBJ2-1, with 11 bases fitting TRBD2. The CDR3 is 18 amino acids. CDR1 SGHVS and CDR2 FNYEAQ come from the germline V gene. After removal of 5 bases from V and 8 bases from J, the junction contained 17 bases not matched to a gene. The CDR3 DNA is TGTGCCAGCAGCCCAAACTCCGGACTAGCGGGCACCCGAGATGAGCAGTTCTTC. Translating gives CASSPNSGLAGTRDEQFF.

V and J are TRBV30 and TRBJ1-1; tentatively, D is TRBD1 (5 bases). V was cut by 0 bases and J by 10 bases, with 15 bases left in between. The CDR3 is 13 residues long. CDR1 is GTSNPN, CDR2 SVGIG, per germline (reference sequence). This chain's CDR3 is CAWSVPPTQGAFF. The DNA for the CDR3 is TGTGCCTGGAGTGTACCACCTACCCAGGGAGCTTTCTTT.

The chain recombines TRBV4-2 with TRBJ1-5; the D is unclear. The length of the CDR3 is 15 residues. Germline V gene data show CDR1 as LGHNA and CDR2 as YNFKEQ. Trimming left V 1 base short and J 1 base short, with 8 bases between. The DNA for the CDR3 is TGTGCCAGCAGCCAAGGAGGGCCGAGCAATCAGCCCCAGCATTTT. Residues: CASSQGGPSNQPQHF.

The chain joins TRBV7-6 to TRBJ2-1; 9 bases line up with TRBD1. Trimming at V came to 0 bases and at J to 9 bases, leaving 9 bases not matched to a gene. Looked up from germline, CDR1 is SGHVS and CDR2 is FNYEAQ. The CDR3 extends over 16 amino acids. The CDR3 DNA sequence: TGTGCCAGCAGCTTAGCGTACAGGGGGCGGTTCCCTGAGCAGTTCTTC. It translates to CASSLAYRGRFPEQFF. Using reference TRBV7-6 and TRBJ2-1 for the parts outside the CDR3, the full variable domain is GAGVSQSPRYKVTKRGQDVALRCDPISGHVSLYWYRQALGQGPEFLTYFNYEAQQDKSGLPNDRFSAERPEGSISTLTIQRTEQRDSAMYRCASSLAYRGRFPEQFFGPGTRLTVL.

This chain joins TRBV3-1 (or the pseudogene TRBV3-2) and TRBJ2-7, with D uncertain. Germline V gives CDR1 LGHDT, CDR2 YNNKEL (reference sequence). This CDR3 contains 13 residues. Deletions cut 1 base from V and 6 bases from J, with 10 bases between. CDR3 DNA sequence: TGTGCCAGCAGCCAAGGAATGGCCGTCGAGCAGTACGTC. Residues: CASSQGMAVEQYV.

V gene TRBV18 combines with J gene TRBJ1-2; 8 nucleotides line up with TRBD1. V gave up 6 bases and J gave up 3 bases; unmatched junction bases: 12. This CDR3 has 16 residues. Germline V CDR1 and CDR2: KGHSH, LQKENI. The CDR3 sequence: CASSPDRAPWDYGYTF. The CDR3 coding sequence is TGTGCCAGCTCCCCGGACAGGGCACCCTGGGACTATGGCTACACCTTC.

V usage is TRBV7-9 and J usage is TRBJ1-1, with a weak D call TRBD1 (5 bases). The germline V gene encodes CDR1 SEHNR and CDR2 FQNEAQ (reference sequence). The CDR3 runs 11 residues. The V and J ends lost 5 bases and 10 bases respectively, with 11 bases between them. The CDR3 protein is CASSPGRGAFF. The CDR3 DNA is TGTGCCAGCAGCCCAGGGAGGGGAGCTTTCTTT.

The J gene is TRBJ2-7, the V gene TRBV28, with D possibly being TRBD2 (7 bases). Per germline, CDR1 MDHEN and CDR2 SYDVKM. V gave up 2 bases and J gave up 0 bases, with 8 bases separating them. The CDR3 spans 14 residues. The CDR3 loop is CASSLGGASYEQYV. CDR3 bases: TGTGCCAGCAGTTTAGGGGGGGCCTCCTACGAGCAGTACGTC.

The rearrangement links TRBV18 to TRBJ1-5; weak D call: TRBD1 (6 bases). Germline V CDR1 and CDR2: KGHSH, LQKENI. Trimming shortened V by 2 bases and J by 2 bases, and 16 bases separated the two germline ends. The CDR3 extends over 17 amino acids. CDR3 DNA: TGTGCCAGCTCACCATCGGGGGGGCTTTTGGGCAATCAGCCCCAGCATTTT. The encoded protein is CASSPSGGLLGNQPQHF.

Concerning this clone: Other DNA sequences within the sample encode an identical CDR3. The J gene is TRBJ1-1, the V gene TRBV6-5; no definite D call. Trimming took off 9 bases at V and 1 base at J, with 9 bases between the two ends. This CDR3 comprises 12 residues. Per germline, CDR1 MNHEY and CDR2 SVGAGI. CDR3 nucleotides: TGTGCCAGTTCCCGGGGGAACACTGAAGCTTTCTTT. Encoded protein: CASSRGNTEAFF.